Listed below are T cell receptor beta chains from one sample, sequenced in a study of blood T cell repertoires in COVID-19. Clones were sequenced by immunoSEQ multiplex PCR, and TCRdb holds only the in-frame ones, with some missing. The table has roughly 90,000 clones, approximately 81% seen once. Sequencing was carried out using peripheral blood. Source of these receptors: a man older than 75 with acute or convalescent COVID-19. Each CDR3 is given with its conserved first and last residue. A D gene is named only where the DNA matches it firmly. A clone size is listed for some rows: how often the clone was seen (once, few, many), or a class if it is expanded.

>.|TRBJ1-3|TRBV19|.
TGTGCCAGTAGTCCGCCGGGGGCTGGAAACACCATATATTTT
CASSPPGAGNTIYF
>.|TRBJ1-5|TRBV30|.
TGTGCCTGGAACAGGGAGAAGAATCAGCCCCAGCATTTT
CAWNREKNQPQHF
>.|TRBJ2-1|TRBV28|TRBD2
TGTGCCAGCAGTCCGACTAGCGGGAGGGCCTATGAGCAGTTCTTC
CASSPTSGRAYEQFF
>.|TRBJ2-1|TRBV7-9|TRBD2
TGTGCCAGCAGCTTAGGCGGGGGTGCCTCCTACAATGAGCAGTTCTTC
CASSLGGGASYNEQFF
>.|TRBJ2-1|TRBV7-2|.
TGTGCCAGCAGCAAAGCGATCGGTAGTCGGAATGAGCAGTTCTTC
CASSKAIGSRNEQFF
>.|TRBJ2-7|TRBV7-2|.
TGTGCCAGCAGCTTAACACAGGTTTCCTACGAGCAGTACTTC
CASSLTQVSYEQYF
>.|TRBJ2-3|TRBV4-2|TRBD2
TGTGCCAGCAGCCAAGGGGTAGCGGGAGGGCCCACAGATACGCAGTATTTT
CASSQGVAGGPTDTQYF
>.|TRBJ1-5|TRBV6-5|TRBD1
TGTGCCAGCAGCCCAGACAGGGGTGGTCAGCCCCAGCATTTT
CASSPDRGGQPQHF
>.|TRBJ2-5|TRBV7-2|.
TGTGCCAGCAGCTTAGGTTACGTGCAGCAAGAGACCCAGTACTTC
CASSLGYVQQETQYF
>.|TRBJ1-3|TRBV19|.
TGTGCCAGTAGTATCCCCGAGGGCGCGGGAAACACCATATATTTT
CASSIPEGAGNTIYF
>once|TRBJ1-1|TRBV9|.
TGTGCCAGCAACACAAGTGAAGCTTTCTTT
CASNTSEAFF
>.|TRBJ2-3|TRBV7-6|.
TGTGCCAGCAGCGCGGACAGACTCACAGATACGCAGTATTTT
CASSADRLTDTQYF
>.|TRBJ1-4|TRBV27|TRBD1
TGTGCCAGCAGTCCGACACAGGGGGCTGGGAAACTGTTTTTT
CASSPTQGAGKLFF
>.|TRBJ2-1|TRBV27|TRBD1
TGTGCCAGCATACGGAAGACAGGGCCCACTAACAATGAGCAGTTCTTC
CASIRKTGPTNNEQFF
>.|TRBJ1-4|TRBV9|TRBD1
TGTGCCAGCAGCGTAGAAGCCCGGACAGGGTACGAAAAACTGTTTTTT
CASSVEARTGYEKLFF
>.|TRBJ2-6|TRBV28|.
TGTGCCAGCAGTTTAGGCCTTACCGGGGCCAACGTCCTGACTTTC
CASSLGLTGANVLTF
>.|TRBJ2-5|TRBV5-1|.
TGCGCCAGCAGCCCGGTGGCGGGGCACCAAGAGACCCAGTACTTC
CASSPVAGHQETQYF
>once|TRBJ1-4|TRBV10-3|.
TGTGCCATCAGTTCGGGTGAAAAACTGTTTTTT
CAISSGEKLFF
>.|TRBJ1-1|TRBV9|TRBD1
TGTGCCAGCAGCGAGGGACAGGGGGCGGTCGGTGCTTTCTTT
CASSEGQGAVGAFF
>.|TRBJ2-7|TRBV7-6|TRBD1
TGTGCCAGCAGCTTAATGGGACAGGGTACCCACGAGCAGTACTTC
CASSLMGQGTHEQYF
>.|TRBJ2-7|TRBV19|.
TGTGCCAGTAGTAGGGGAGGCCGAACCTACGAGCAGTACTTC
CASSRGGRTYEQYF
>many|TRBJ2-1|TRBV18|TRBD2
TGTGCCAGCGGGACTAGCGGGAGGTCCTACAATGAGCAGTTCTTC
CASGTSGRSYNEQFF
>.|TRBJ2-3|TRBV9|TRBD2
TGTGCCAGCAGCGTACGCGGGAGCGTAGATACGCAGTATTTT
CASSVRGSVDTQYF
>.|TRBJ2-2|TRBV9|TRBD1
TGTGCCAGCAGCGTAGTAGGGGGCGGCACCGGGGAGCTGTTTTTT
CASSVVGGGTGELFF
>.|TRBJ2-1|TRBV6-2/TRBV6-3|TRBD2
TGTGCCAGCTGCCCTTCCGGGACTAGCTTTCATGAGCAGTTCTTC
CASCPSGTSFHEQFF
>.|TRBJ2-4|TRBV24-1|.
TGTGCCACCAGTGATGCACGGACGGGGGGACATGCCAAAAACATTCAGTACTTC
CATSDARTGGHAKNIQYF
>.|TRBJ2-1|TRBV10-1|TRBD2
TGCGCCAGCAGTCTCGGGGGGGAAAACAATGAGCAGTTCTTC
CASSLGGENNEQFF
>.|TRBJ2-1|TRBV14|TRBD2
TGTGCCAGCAGCCAGAGAGCGGGAGGGGAGCAGTTCTTC
CASSQRAGGEQFF
>.|TRBJ2-3|TRBV3-1/TRBV3-2|TRBD2
TGTGCCAGCAGCCATAACTACCCAGCGGGAGGGCTCACAGATACGCAGTATTTT
CASSHNYPAGGLTDTQYF
>.|TRBJ2-2|TRBV19|.
TGTGCCAGTAGTTTCCTACAGGCTACCGGGGAGCTGTTTTTT
CASSFLQATGELFF
>.|TRBJ2-4|TRBV7-3|TRBD2
TGTGCCAGCAGCTTATCGGGGGGGTTCAAAAACATTCAGTACTTC
CASSLSGGFKNIQYF
>.|TRBJ2-3|TRBV24-1|TRBD2
TGTGCCACCAGTGATTTACAAGCGGGATCCACAGATACGCAGTATTTT
CATSDLQAGSTDTQYF
>.|TRBJ2-5|TRBV29-1|.
TGCAGCGTTGAACAGGGGCAGGGTGAGACCCAGTACTTC
CSVEQGQGETQYF
>.|TRBJ2-1|TRBV27|TRBD2
TGTGCCAGCAGTTCGGGACTAGCCTACAATGAGCAGTTCTTC
CASSSGLAYNEQFF
>.|TRBJ1-2|TRBV5-8|.
TGTGCCAGCGGGGGGAGGACCTATGGCTACACCTTC
CASGGRTYGYTF
>many|TRBJ2-7|TRBV4-2|.
TGTGCCAGCAGCCAAGAACTTGCTCGGGGGGGGCCAGGGGGAGTATCCTACGAGCAGTACTTC
CASSQELARGGPGGVSYEQYF
>once|TRBJ2-5|TRBV28|.
TGTGCCAGCAGTTTCACCAGGGAAGAGACCCAGTACTTC
CASSFTREETQYF
>.|TRBJ1-2|TRBV21-1|.
TGTGCCAGCAGCAAAGTGGGACAGAGAAACTATGGCTACACCTTC
CASSKVGQRNYGYTF
>.|TRBJ1-3|TRBV3-1/TRBV3-2|.
TGTGCCAGCAGCCAAGATAGCTCTGGAAACACCATATATTTT
CASSQDSSGNTIYF
>.|TRBJ2-7|TRBV14|TRBD2
TGTGCCAGCAGCCAAGATTTTAGCGGGAGATCCGACGAGCAGTACTTC
CASSQDFSGRSDEQYF
>.|TRBJ2-7|TRBV9|.
TGTGCCAGCAGCGTAGGGGGAGAGTCCCCGAGAGAGCAGTACTTC
CASSVGGESPREQYF
>.|TRBJ2-7|TRBV15|TRBD2
TGTGCCACCAGCAGTGGGACTAGCGGGATCTACGAGCAGTACTTC
CATSSGTSGIYEQYF
>.|TRBJ2-2|TRBV19|.
TGTGCCAGTAAACAGGGTTTGGCCGGGGAGCTGTTTTTT
CASKQGLAGELFF
>.|TRBJ2-7|TRBV6-6|.
TGTGCCAGCAGTTACTCGCAGGTCTCATCCTACGAGCAGTACTTC
CASSYSQVSSYEQYF
>.|TRBJ1-3|TRBV18|TRBD1
TGTGCCAGCTCACTCGGGACAGGGCAAAACTCTGGAAACACCATATATTTT
CASSLGTGQNSGNTIYF
>.|TRBJ1-6|TRBV6-5|.
TGTGCCAGCAGCCGGGGTAAGGATTCACCCCTCCACTTT
CASSRGKDSPLHF
>.|TRBJ2-1|TRBV15|TRBD2
TGTGCCACCAGCGCTGGGACTAGCGGAGCCTACAATGAGCAGTTCTTC
CATSAGTSGAYNEQFF
>.|TRBJ2-7|TRBV12-3/TRBV12-4|.
TGTGCCAGCAGTTTCGGCAGGGGTTACGAGCAGTACTTC
CASSFGRGYEQYF
>.|TRBJ2-3|TRBV6-1|TRBD1
TGTGCCAGCAGTGACGGCAGGGGGCTTGCAGATACGCAGTATTTT
CASSDGRGLADTQYF
>.|TRBJ1-3|TRBV19|TRBD1
TGTGCCAGCGGGGACAGGGGGCTCTTCACCATATATTTT
CASGDRGLFTIYF
>once|TRBJ1-1|TRBV27|TRBD1
TGTGCCAGCAGTTTTAGCCAGGGGGCCACTGAAGCTTTCTTT
CASSFSQGATEAFF
>.|TRBJ2-5|TRBV11-2|TRBD1
TGTGCCAGCAGCCCCAGACAGGGGGTGGCCAAGGAGACCCAGTACTTC
CASSPRQGVAKETQYF
>.|TRBJ2-7|TRBV5-6|.
TGTGCCAGCAGCTTCTGGACAGCCACTTCCTACGAGCAGTACTTC
CASSFWTATSYEQYF
>.|TRBJ2-7|TRBV7-9|TRBD2
TGTGCCAGCAGCCCCGGGCTAGCGGATTCCTACGAGCAGTACTTC
CASSPGLADSYEQYF
>.|TRBJ2-4|TRBV6-5|TRBD1
TGTGCCAGCAGCCCCGGGACAGGGGGCGGCATTCAGTACTTC
CASSPGTGGGIQYF
>.|TRBJ1-2|TRBV19|.
TGTGCCAGTAGGGGACACGTCTCTAACTATGGCTACACCTTC
CASRGHVSNYGYTF
>.|TRBJ1-1|TRBV2|.
TGTGCCAGCAAGCAGGGCGCGGCGAACACTGAAGCTTTCTTT
CASKQGAANTEAFF